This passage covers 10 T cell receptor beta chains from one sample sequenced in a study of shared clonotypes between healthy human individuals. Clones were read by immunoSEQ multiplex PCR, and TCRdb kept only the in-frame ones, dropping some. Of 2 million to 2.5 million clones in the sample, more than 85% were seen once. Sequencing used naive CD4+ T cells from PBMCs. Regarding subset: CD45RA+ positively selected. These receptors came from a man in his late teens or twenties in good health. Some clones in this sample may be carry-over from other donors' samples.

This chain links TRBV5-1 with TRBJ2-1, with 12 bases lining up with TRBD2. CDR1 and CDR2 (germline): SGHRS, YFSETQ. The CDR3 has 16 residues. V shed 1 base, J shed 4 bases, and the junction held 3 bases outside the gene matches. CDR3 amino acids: CASSLLAGGRYNEQFF. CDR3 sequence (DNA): TGCGCCAGCAGCTTGCTAGCGGGAGGGCGATACAATGAGCAGTTCTTC. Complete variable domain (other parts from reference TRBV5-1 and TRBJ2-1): KAGVTQTPRYLIKTRGQQVTLSCSPISGHRSVSWYQQTPGQGLQFLFEYFSETQRNKGNFPGRFSGRQFSNSRSEMNVSTLELGDSALYLCASSLLAGGRYNEQFFGPGTRLTVL.

In nucleotides, the CDR3 is TGTGCCAGCAGTGAAACTACCTACTACGAGCAGTACTTC. Translated, it gives CASSETTYYEQYF. This chain connects TRBV2 to TRBJ2-7, with D uncertain. Germline CDR1 is SNHLY and CDR2 is FYNNEI. CDR3 length: 13 residues. Trimming took off 2 bases at V and 3 bases at J, with 8 bases between the two ends.

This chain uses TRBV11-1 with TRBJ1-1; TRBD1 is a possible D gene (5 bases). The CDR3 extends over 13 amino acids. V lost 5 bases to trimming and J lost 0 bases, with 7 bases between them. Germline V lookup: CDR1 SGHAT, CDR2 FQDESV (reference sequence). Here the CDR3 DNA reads TGTGCCAGCAGCCGACAGTTGAACACTGAAGCTTTCTTT. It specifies CASSRQLNTEAFF.

CDR3 residues: CASRIPGTRGLNEQFF. The DNA of the CDR3 is TGTGCCAGCAGAATTCCCGGGACCCGGGGGTTGAATGAGCAGTTCTTC. The J gene is TRBJ2-1, the V gene TRBV28; TRBD2 is a possible D gene (6 bases). The germline V gene has CDR1 MDHEN and CDR2 SYDVKM. The CDR3 length is 16 residues. Trimming shortened V by 6 bases and J by 7 bases, and 22 bases separated the two germline ends. The full variable domain, rest sourced from reference TRBV28 and TRBJ2-1, is DVKVTQSSRYLVKRTGEKVFLECVQDMDHENMFWYRQDPGLGLRLIYFSYDVKMKEKGDIPEGYSVSREKKERFSLILESASTNQTSMYLCASRIPGTRGLNEQFFGPGTRLTVL.

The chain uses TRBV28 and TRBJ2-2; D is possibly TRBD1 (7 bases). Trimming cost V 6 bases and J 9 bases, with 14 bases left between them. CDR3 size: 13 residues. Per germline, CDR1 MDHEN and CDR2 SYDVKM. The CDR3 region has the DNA TGTGCCAGCAGGACTCAGGGGGGAAGGGAGCTGTTTTTT. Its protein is CASRTQGGRELFF.

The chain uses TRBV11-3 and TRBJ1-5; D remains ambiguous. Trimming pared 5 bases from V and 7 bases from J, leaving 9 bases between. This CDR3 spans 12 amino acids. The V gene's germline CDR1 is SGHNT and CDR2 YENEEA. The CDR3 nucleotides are TGTGCCAGCAGCCTCCCGGGGCAGCCCCAGCATTTT. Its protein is CASSLPGQPQHF.

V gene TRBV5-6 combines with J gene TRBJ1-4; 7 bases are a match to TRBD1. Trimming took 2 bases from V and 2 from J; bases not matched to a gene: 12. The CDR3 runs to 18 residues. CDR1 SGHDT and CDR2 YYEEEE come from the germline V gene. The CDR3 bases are TGTGCCAGCAGCTTAGGGACAGTCCCTACACATACTAATGAAAAACTGTTTTTT. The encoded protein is CASSLGTVPTHTNEKLFF.

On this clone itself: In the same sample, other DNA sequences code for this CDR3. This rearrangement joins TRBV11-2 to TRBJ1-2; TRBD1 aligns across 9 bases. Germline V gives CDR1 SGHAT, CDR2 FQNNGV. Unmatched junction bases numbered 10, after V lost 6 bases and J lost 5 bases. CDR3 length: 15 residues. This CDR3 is CASSSTGGVEYGYTF. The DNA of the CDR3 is TGTGCCAGCAGTTCTACAGGGGGCGTCGAGTATGGCTACACCTTC.

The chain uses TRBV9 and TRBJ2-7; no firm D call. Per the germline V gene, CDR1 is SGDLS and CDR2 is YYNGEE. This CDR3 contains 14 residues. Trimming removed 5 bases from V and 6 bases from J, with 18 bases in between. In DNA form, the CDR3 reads TGTGCCAGCAGTCCCCGATCCGGGTCCGGCGAGCAGTACTTC. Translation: CASSPRSGSGEQYF.

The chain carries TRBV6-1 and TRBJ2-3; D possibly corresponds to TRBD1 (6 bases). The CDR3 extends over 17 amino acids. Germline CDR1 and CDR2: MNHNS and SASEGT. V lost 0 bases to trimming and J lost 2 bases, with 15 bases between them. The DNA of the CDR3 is TGTGCCAGCAGTGAAGCGCTTGGGGGCTCAATCACAGATACGCAGTATTTT. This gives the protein CASSEALGGSITDTQYF.